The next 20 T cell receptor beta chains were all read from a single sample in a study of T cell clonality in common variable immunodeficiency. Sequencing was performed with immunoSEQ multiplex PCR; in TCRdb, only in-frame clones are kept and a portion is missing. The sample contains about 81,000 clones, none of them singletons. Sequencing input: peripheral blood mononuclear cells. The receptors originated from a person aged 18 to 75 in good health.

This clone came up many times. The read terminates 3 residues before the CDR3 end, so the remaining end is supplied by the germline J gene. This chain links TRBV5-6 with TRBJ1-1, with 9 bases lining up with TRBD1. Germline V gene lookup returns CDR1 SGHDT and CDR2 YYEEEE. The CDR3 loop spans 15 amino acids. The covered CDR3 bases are TGTGCCAGCAGCCTCACCGGGACAGGGAACTCCGAA. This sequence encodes CASSLTGTGNSE. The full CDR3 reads CASSLTGTGNSEAFF.

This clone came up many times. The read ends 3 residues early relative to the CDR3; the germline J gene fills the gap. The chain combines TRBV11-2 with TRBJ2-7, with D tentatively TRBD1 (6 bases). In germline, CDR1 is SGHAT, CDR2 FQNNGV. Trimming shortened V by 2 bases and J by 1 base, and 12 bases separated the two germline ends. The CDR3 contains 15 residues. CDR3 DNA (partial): TGTGCCAGCAGCTTACAGGCAGGGGCTTCCTACGAG. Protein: CASSLQAGASYE. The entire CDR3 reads CASSLQAGASYEQYF.

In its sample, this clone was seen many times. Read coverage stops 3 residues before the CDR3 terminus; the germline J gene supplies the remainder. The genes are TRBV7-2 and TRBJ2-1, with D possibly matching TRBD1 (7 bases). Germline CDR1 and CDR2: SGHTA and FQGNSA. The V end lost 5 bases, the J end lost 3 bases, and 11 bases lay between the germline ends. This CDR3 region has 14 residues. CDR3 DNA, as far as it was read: TGTGCCAGCAGCCCCCAGGGGGGCTACAATGAG. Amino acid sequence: CASSPQGGYNE. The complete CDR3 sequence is CASSPQGGYNEQFF.

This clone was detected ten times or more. The covered CDR3 bases are TGTGCCAGCCAGCGGGAGGCCGTCTACGAG. Translating gives CASQREAVYE. The full CDR3 sequence reads CASQREAVYEQYF. The chain recombines TRBV5-6 with TRBJ2-7; the match to TRBD2 covers 9 bases. The read finishes 3 residues shy of the CDR3 end, and the germline J gene is used to complete it. CDR3 length: 13 amino acids. Trimming at V came to 7 bases and at J to 3 bases, leaving 5 bases not matched to a gene. CDR1 is SGHDT and CDR2 is YYEEEE in the germline V gene. Full variable domain (remainder filled in from reference TRBV5-6 and TRBJ2-7): DAGVTQSPTHLIKTRGQQVTLRCSPKSGHDTVSWYQQALGQGPQFIFQYYEEEERQRGNFPDRFSGHQFPNYSSELNVNALLLGDSALYLCASQREAVYEQYFGPGTRLTVT.

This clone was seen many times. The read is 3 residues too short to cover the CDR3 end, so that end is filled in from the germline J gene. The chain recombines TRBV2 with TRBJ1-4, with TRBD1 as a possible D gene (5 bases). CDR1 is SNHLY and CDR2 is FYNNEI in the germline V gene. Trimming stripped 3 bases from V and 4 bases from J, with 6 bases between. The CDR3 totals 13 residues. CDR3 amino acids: CASSDRVNEKLFF. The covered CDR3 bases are TGTGCCAGCAGTGACAGGGTTAATGAAAAA.

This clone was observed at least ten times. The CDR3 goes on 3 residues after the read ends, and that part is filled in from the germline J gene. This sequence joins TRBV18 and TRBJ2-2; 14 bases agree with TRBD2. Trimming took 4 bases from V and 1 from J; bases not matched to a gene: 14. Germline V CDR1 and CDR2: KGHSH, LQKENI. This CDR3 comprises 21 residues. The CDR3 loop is CASSRSRSGLAGDGNTGELFF. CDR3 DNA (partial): TGTGCCAGCTCACGGTCTCGGTCGGGACTAGCGGGAGACGGGAACACCGGGGAG. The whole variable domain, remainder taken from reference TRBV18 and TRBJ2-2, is NAGVMQNPRHLVRRRGQEARLRCSPMKGHSHVYWYRQLPEEGLKFMVYLQKENIIDESGMPKERFSAEFPKEGPSILRIQQVVRGDSAAYFCASSRSRSGLAGDGNTGELFFGEGSRLTVL.

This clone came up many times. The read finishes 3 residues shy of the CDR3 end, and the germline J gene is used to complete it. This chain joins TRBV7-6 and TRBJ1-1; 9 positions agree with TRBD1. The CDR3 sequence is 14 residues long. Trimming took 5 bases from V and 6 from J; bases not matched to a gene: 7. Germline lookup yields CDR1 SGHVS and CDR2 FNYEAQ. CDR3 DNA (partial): TGTGCCAGCAGCCCCCTCGACAGGGGGGCTGAA. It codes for CASSPLDRGAE. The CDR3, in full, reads CASSPLDRGAEAFF.

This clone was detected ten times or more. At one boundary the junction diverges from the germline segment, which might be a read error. CDR3: CASSQGTGQGNTEAFF. The CDR3 DNA, read in part, is TGCGCCAGCAGCCAAGGAACGGGACAGGGGAACACTGAA. The chain joins TRBV4-2 to TRBJ1-1, with 9 bases lining up with TRBD1. The CDR3 end is not reached by the read, which stops 3 residues before it; the germline J gene fills it in. Per the germline V gene, CDR1 is LGHNA and CDR2 is YNFKEQ. The CDR3 covers 16 residues.

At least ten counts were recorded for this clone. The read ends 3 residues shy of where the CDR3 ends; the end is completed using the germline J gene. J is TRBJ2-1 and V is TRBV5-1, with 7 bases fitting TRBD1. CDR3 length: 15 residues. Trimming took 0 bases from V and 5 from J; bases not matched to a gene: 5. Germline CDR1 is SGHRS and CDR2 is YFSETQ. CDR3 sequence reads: CASSLGQGAHNEQFF. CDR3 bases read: TGCGCCAGCAGCTTGGGACAGGGCGCCCACAATGAG.

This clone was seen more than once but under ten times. The chain's CDR3 is CSAVPPDRPQYF. The covered CDR3 bases are TGCAGTGCTGTCCCTCCGGACAGACCG. The V call is TRBV20-1, the J call TRBJ2-3; D is perhaps TRBD1 (6 bases). The observed sequence ends 3 residues before the CDR3 terminus, with the missing tail filled in from the germline J gene. CDR1 and CDR2 (germline): DFQATT, SNEGSKA (reference sequence). The CDR3 contains 12 residues.

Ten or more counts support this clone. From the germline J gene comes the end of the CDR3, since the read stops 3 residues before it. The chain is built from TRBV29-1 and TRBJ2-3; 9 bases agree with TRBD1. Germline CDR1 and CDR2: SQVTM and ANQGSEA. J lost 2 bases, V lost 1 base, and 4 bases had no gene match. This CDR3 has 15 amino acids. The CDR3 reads CSVEVGTGSTDTQYF. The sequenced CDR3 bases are TGCAGCGTTGAAGTAGGGACAGGGTCCACAGATACG.

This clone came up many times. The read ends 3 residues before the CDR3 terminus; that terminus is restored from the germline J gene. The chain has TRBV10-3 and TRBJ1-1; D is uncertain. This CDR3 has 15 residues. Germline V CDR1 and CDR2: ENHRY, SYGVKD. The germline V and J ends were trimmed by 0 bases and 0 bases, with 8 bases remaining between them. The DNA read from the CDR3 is TGTGCCATCAGTGAGTCAGGGCGAATGAACACTGAA. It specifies CAISESGRMNTE. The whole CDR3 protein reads CAISESGRMNTEAFF.

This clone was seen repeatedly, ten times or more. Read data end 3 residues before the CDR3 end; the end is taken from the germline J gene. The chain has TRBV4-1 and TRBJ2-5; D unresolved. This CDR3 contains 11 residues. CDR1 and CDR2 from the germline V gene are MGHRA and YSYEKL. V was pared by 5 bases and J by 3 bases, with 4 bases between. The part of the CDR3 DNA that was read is TGCGCCAGCAGCTCAAAAGAGACC. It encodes CASSSKET. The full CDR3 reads CASSSKETQYF.

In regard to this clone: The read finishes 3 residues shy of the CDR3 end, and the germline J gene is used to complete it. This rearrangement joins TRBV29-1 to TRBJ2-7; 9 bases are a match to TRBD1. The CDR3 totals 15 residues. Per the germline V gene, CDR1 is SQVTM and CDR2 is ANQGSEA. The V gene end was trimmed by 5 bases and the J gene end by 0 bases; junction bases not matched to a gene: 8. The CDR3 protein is CSVSRDRARSYEQYF. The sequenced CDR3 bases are TGCAGCGTTAGCCGGGACAGGGCACGCTCCTACGAG.

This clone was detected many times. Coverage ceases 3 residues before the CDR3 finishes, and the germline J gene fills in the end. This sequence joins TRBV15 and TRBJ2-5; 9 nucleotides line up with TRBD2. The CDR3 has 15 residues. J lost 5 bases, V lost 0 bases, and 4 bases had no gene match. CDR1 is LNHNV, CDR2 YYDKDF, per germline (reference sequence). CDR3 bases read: TGTGCCACCAGCAGAGAGGGTGCGGGGGGGGAGACC. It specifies CATSREGAGGET. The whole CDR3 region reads CATSREGAGGETQYF.

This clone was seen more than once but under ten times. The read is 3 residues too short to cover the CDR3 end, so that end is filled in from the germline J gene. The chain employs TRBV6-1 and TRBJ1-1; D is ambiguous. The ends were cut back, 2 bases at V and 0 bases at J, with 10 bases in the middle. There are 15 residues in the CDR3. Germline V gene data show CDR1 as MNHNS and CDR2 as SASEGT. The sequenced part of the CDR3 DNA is TGTGCCAGCAGTGAACGCGGCTCCATGAACACTGAA. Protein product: CASSERGSMNTE. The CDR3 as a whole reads CASSERGSMNTEAFF.

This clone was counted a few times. The DNA read from the CDR3 is TGTGCCAGCAGCCGGACAGAGGTCTACGAG. Translating it yields CASSRTEVYE. The full-length CDR3 reads as CASSRTEVYEQYF. The rearrangement joins TRBV7-8 to TRBJ2-7; possible D gene TRBD1, 6 bases. Read data end 3 residues before the CDR3 end; the end is taken from the germline J gene. The germline V gene encodes CDR1 SGHVS and CDR2 FQNEAQ. V gave up 5 bases and J gave up 3 bases, with 11 bases separating them. The CDR3 loop spans 13 amino acids.

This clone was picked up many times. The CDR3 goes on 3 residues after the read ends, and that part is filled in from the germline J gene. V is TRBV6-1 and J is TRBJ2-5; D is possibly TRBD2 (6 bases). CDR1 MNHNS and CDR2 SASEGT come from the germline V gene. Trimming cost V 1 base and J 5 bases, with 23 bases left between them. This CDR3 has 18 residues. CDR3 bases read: TGTGCCAGCAGTGAAGGGGGAGGCAGGGCATTTTTTCGGGAGACC. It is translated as CASSEGGGRAFFRET. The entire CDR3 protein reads CASSEGGGRAFFRETQYF.

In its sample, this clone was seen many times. The CDR3 sequence is CASSVGQLNTEAFF. The DNA read from the CDR3 is TGTGCCAGCAGCGTAGGACAGTTGAACACTGAA. The chain couples TRBV9 to TRBJ1-1; possibly TRBD1 for D (5 bases). The sequenced fragment ends 3 residues before the CDR3 boundary, so the rest is inferred from the germline J gene. Germline CDR1 is SGDLS and CDR2 is YYNGEE. The length of the CDR3 is 14 residues. V lost 0 bases and J lost 0, with 6 bases in between.

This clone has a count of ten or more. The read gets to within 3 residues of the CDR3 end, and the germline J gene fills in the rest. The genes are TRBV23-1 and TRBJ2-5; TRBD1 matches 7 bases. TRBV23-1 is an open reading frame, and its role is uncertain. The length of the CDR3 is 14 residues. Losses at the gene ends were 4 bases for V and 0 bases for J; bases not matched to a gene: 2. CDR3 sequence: CASSPGQNQETQYF. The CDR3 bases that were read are TGCGCCAGCAGTCCGGGACAGAACCAAGAGACC.